This TCR beta chain was retrieved from a study of shared clonotypes between healthy human individuals. The protocol was immunoSEQ multiplex PCR, while the TCRdb copy is restricted to in-frame clones and leaves out a portion. The sample shows around 1.1 million clones, approximately 80% of them seen only once. The receptor was derived from a man younger than 35 in good health. Some clones in this sample may be carry-over from other donors' samples. Specimen: memory CD4+ T cells from PBMCs. Subset denoted: CD45RA-negative fraction.

CDR3 amino acids: CASSLIMGYTEAFF. The CDR3 bases are TGTGCCAGTAGTCTTATCATGGGGTACACTGAAGCTTTCTTT. The chain has TRBV19 and TRBJ1-1; D remains unclear. V shed 5 bases and J shed 3 bases, with 13 bases lying between them. CDR3 length: 14 amino acids. Germline CDR1 and CDR2: LNHDA and SQIVND (reference sequence).